These T cell receptor beta chains were read from a single sample in a study of T-cell reconstitution after alpha-beta-depleted transplantation in children. TCRdb reanalysed the PCR reads using MiXCR and keeps one entry per CDR3 protein. The table shows approximately 640,000 distinct CDR3 sequences, with roughly 17% occurring only once. Here the sequenced sample was PBMCs from the stem cell graft donor, taken from the stem cell graft. The receptors were sampled from a human donor who donated a stem cell graft to a child with acute myeloid leukemia. CDR3s include the opening cysteine and the closing phenylalanine or tryptophan. Fields, in order: J gene, D gene, clone size, V gene, CDR3 DNA, CDR3 protein. A D gene is named only where the DNA matches it firmly. Clone size is not always given. Where it is, it says once, few, many or a class for expanded clones.

TRBJ1-4,TRBD1,few,TRBV29-1,TGCAGCGCCCGGACTGACAGGGCCGAAAAACTGTTTTTT,CSARTDRAEKLFF
TRBJ1-1,NA,few,TRBV7-2,TGTGCCAGCAGCTTACCTCAGGGAGGGACGAACACTGAAGCTTTCTTT,CASSLPQGGTNTEAFF
TRBJ1-2,NA,many,TRBV4-1,TGCGCCAGCAGCGAAAGGGGCTATGGCTACACCTTC,CASSERGYGYTF
TRBJ2-1,NA,NA,TRBV5-4,TGTGCCAGCAGCTTGGCCGGCAGGGCCCGAATCCGGAGCTCCTACAATGAGCAGTTCTTC,CASSLAGRARIRSSYNEQFF
TRBJ2-3,NA,NA,TRBV11-1,TGTGCCAGCAGCTTTCATGACATTGACAACACAGATACGCAGTATTTT,CASSFHDIDNTDTQYF
TRBJ2-5,NA,many,TRBV12-3/TRBV12-4,TGTGCCAGCTTGGGAGAGCCTTTCGAGACCCAGTACTTC,CASLGEPFETQYF
TRBJ1-5,NA,NA,TRBV20-1,TGCAGTGCTTCGACAGGAAATCCGCCCCAGCATTTT,CSASTGNPPQHF
TRBJ2-1,TRBD1,many,TRBV7-2,TGTGCCAGCAGCCCTGTGAGACAGGGGGCGCGTAATGAGCAGTTCTTC,CASSPVRQGARNEQFF
TRBJ2-5,NA,many,TRBV11-2,TGTGCCAGCAGCCCCCTTTGGGACCGCCGGAACCTCCAAGAGACCCAGTACTTC,CASSPLWDRRNLQETQYF
TRBJ2-5,TRBD2,NA,TRBV20-1,TGCAGTGCATTAGCGGGGGACCAAGAGACCCAGTACTTC,CSALAGDQETQYF
TRBJ2-3,TRBD2,few,TRBV7-2,TGTGCCAGCAGCTTATCACTAGCGGTGACTAGCACAGATACGCAGTATTTT,CASSLSLAVTSTDTQYF
TRBJ2-1,TRBD1,NA,TRBV19,TGTGCCAGTAGCAATCGGGACAGGGATAGGAATGAGCAGTTCTTC,CASSNRDRDRNEQFF
TRBJ1-6,NA,NA,TRBV12-2,TGTGCAAGTCGCTCTCCGGGACGGCAACATTCACCCCTCCACTTT,CASRSPGRQHSPLHF
TRBJ2-7,NA,many,TRBV9,TGTGCCAGCAGCGCTAGTTTCAGGGCCTACGAGCAGTACTTC,CASSASFRAYEQYF
TRBJ2-1,NA,once,TRBV18,TGTGCCAGCTCATCACTAAACGCGAACTCCTACAATGAGCAGTTCTTC,CASSSLNANSYNEQFF
TRBJ2-3,TRBD1,NA,TRBV11-1,TGTGCCAGCAGCGCCCGGACAGGGAGTTCCCCAGATACGCAGTATTTT,CASSARTGSSPDTQYF
TRBJ1-6,TRBD1,many,TRBV20-1,TGCAGCGGAAAGGGGACAGCCGAATATAATTCACCCCTCCACTTT,CSGKGTAEYNSPLHF
TRBJ2-1,NA,many,TRBV29-1,TGCAGCGTTGAAGTCAGAAAGACCTACAATGAGCAGTTCTTC,CSVEVRKTYNEQFF
TRBJ1-3,TRBD1,few,TRBV9,TGTGCCAGCAGCGCCCCCGGGACAGGTGGAAACACCATATATTTT,CASSAPGTGGNTIYF
TRBJ2-1,TRBD1,NA,TRBV27,TGTGCCAGCAGTCCACGACAGGGGGCGAGCTCCTACAATGAGCAGTTCTTC,CASSPRQGASSYNEQFF
TRBJ2-5,NA,NA,TRBV7-6,TGTGCCAGCAGCTCTGACCCTCCGGGCGGTCAAGAGACCCAGTACTTC,CASSSDPPGGQETQYF
TRBJ1-5,NA,few,TRBV12-3/TRBV12-4,TGTGCCAGCAGTTTCCAGGGTTGGGATAGCAATCAGCCCCAGCATTTT,CASSFQGWDSNQPQHF
TRBJ2-1,NA,NA,TRBV7-2,TGTGCCAGCAGCTTAGCTATGGGCCTCGGGAAAGAGCAGTTCTTC,CASSLAMGLGKEQFF